The rows below give T cell receptor beta chains drawn from one sample of a study of cytomegalovirus exposure and HLA in healthy donors. The data were produced by immunoSEQ multiplex PCR, yet TCRdb's version contains in-frame clones alone and is incomplete. This table holds around 140,000 clones, 75% to 80% found once. The sample taken for sequencing was PBMCs. Receptors originate from a woman under 30 in good health and CMV-seropositive. The CDR3 runs from the conserved cysteine through the conserved F or W. Fields, in order: J gene, clone size, V gene, CDR3 length, D gene, CDR3 protein, CDR3 DNA. The D gene is left open where the match is weak. Clone size is given for some rows only: seen once, a few or many times, or a class if the clone is expanded.

TRBJ2-4,few,TRBV5-8,14,-,CASRRQLQSNIQYF,TGTGCCAGCAGGAGACAACTTCAATCAAACATTCAGTACTTC
TRBJ2-7,-,TRBV6-1,12,-,CASSEQWAEQYF,TGTGCCAGCAGCGAGCAGTGGGCCGAGCAGTACTTC
TRBJ1-6,-,TRBV9,14,TRBD1,CASRTGLLDSPLHF,TGTGCCAGCAGGACAGGGCTACTTGACTCACCCCTCCACTTT
TRBJ1-2,-,TRBV11-2,14,-,CASSLGSGLDGYTF,TGTGCCAGCAGCTTAGGGTCAGGGTTGGATGGCTACACCTTC
TRBJ2-2,-,TRBV6-1,12,-,CASSSYTGELFF,TGTGCCAGCAGTTCGTACACCGGGGAGCTGTTTTTT
TRBJ1-6,-,TRBV5-4,13,-,CASSLGRISPLHF,TGTGCCAGCAGCTTGGGGAGGATTTCACCCCTCCACTTT
TRBJ2-1,once,TRBV10-2,14,-,CASTTGTLYNEQFF,TGCGCCAGCACCACCGGGACATTATACAATGAGCAGTTCTTC
TRBJ1-1,-,TRBV7-8,17,TRBD1,CASSLVTTGRMNTEAFF,TGTGCCAGCAGCTTAGTGACGACAGGGCGCATGAACACTGAAGCTTTCTTT
TRBJ2-3,few,TRBV12-5,18,TRBD2,CASGSFWSGGTNTDTQYF,TGTGCTAGTGGTTCCTTCTGGAGCGGGGGGACAAACACAGATACGCAGTATTTT
TRBJ2-7,-,TRBV6-5,13,TRBD1,CASSQGAYYEQYF,TGTGCCAGCAGTCAGGGGGCCTACTACGAGCAGTACTTC
TRBJ1-5,-,TRBV25-1,16,-,CASSESTGPSGQPQHF,TGTGCCAGCAGTGAATCAACAGGCCCCTCGGGTCAGCCCCAGCATTTT
TRBJ2-2,-,TRBV5-4,15,-,CASSPYVRSTGELFF,TGTGCCAGCAGCCCATATGTGAGGAGCACCGGGGAGCTGTTTTTT
TRBJ1-4,-,TRBV2,18,-,CASSEGESLLSVWEKLFF,TGTGCCAGCAGTGAGGGAGAGAGCCTGTTATCAGTTTGGGAAAAACTGTTTTTT
TRBJ2-7,-,TRBV29-1,14,TRBD1,CSVEGTLTGYEQYF,TGCAGCGTTGAAGGCACCCTGACAGGGTACGAGCAGTACTTC
TRBJ1-2,once,TRBV5-1,15,-,CASSLNRATNYGYTF,TGCGCCAGCAGCTTGAACAGAGCCACTAACTATGGCTACACCTTC
TRBJ2-7,-,TRBV30,14,TRBD1,CAWSKTQTGNEQYF,TGTGCCTGGAGCAAAACCCAGACAGGGAACGAGCAGTACTTC